The T cell receptor (beta chain) under discussion was sequenced for a study of shared clonotypes between healthy human individuals. A remark on this clone: Other DNA sequences of this sample code for an identical CDR3.

The germline V and J ends were trimmed by 4 bases and 1 base, with 8 bases remaining between them. CDR1 MNHEY and CDR2 SVGAGI come from the germline V gene. This CDR3 contains 13 residues. Per the original data handling: Filtering differed for immunoSEQ, which gave only junction sequences without quality scores. Clones were read by immunoSEQ multiplex PCR, and TCRdb kept only the in-frame ones, dropping some. For V, J and clone size, that table is used; D and trimming come from the DNA. The sample records millions of clones, roughly 95% being singletons. Every donor was a Caucasian adult from Nashville, Tennessee.

The material sequenced was naive CD4+ T cells sorted from blood. Subset reported: CD45RA+ positively selected. The rearrangement links TRBV6-5 to TRBJ2-7; a possible D gene is TRBD1 (5 bases). The sequence was obtained from a young man in good health. CDR3 bases: TGTGCCAGCAGTTCTGGACATTCCTACGAGCAGTACTTC. This encodes CASSSGHSYEQYF.